A selection of T cell receptor beta chains follows, all from one sample in a study of blood T cell repertoires in COVID-19. The data were produced by immunoSEQ multiplex PCR, yet TCRdb's version contains in-frame clones alone and is incomplete. This sample has about 180,000 clones; more than 85% occur once, and the top ten carry 2.5% to 3%. Sequenced: peripheral blood. Receptors originate from a young woman with active or convalescent COVID-19. Both conserved end residues are part of each CDR3. The order of the fields is V gene, clone size, CDR3 length, J gene, D gene, CDR3 protein, CDR3 DNA. D genes are given only for firm matches. Only part of the rows carry a size: once, few, many, or a class if the clone is expanded.

v_call: TRBV19; clone_size: .; cdr3_length: 14; j_call: TRBJ1-2; d_call: TRBD1; cdr3_aa: CASRPYDRDYGYTF; cdr3_nt: TGTGCCAGTAGGCCATACGACAGGGACTATGGCTACACCTTC
v_call: TRBV5-1; clone_size: .; cdr3_length: 16; j_call: TRBJ1-1; d_call: .; cdr3_aa: CASSLDLGEVNTEAFF; cdr3_nt: TGCGCCAGCAGCTTAGATTTAGGGGAGGTGAACACTGAAGCTTTCTTT
v_call: TRBV3-1/TRBV3-2; clone_size: .; cdr3_length: 14; j_call: TRBJ2-1; d_call: TRBD2; cdr3_aa: CASSQAGSGGAVFF; cdr3_nt: TGTGCCAGCAGCCAAGCCGGGAGCGGGGGGGCCGTATTCTTC
v_call: TRBV18; clone_size: .; cdr3_length: 14; j_call: TRBJ1-3; d_call: TRBD1; cdr3_aa: CASSETGAGNTIYF; cdr3_nt: TGTGCCAGCTCCGAGACAGGGGCTGGAAACACCATATATTTT
v_call: TRBV14; clone_size: .; cdr3_length: 12; j_call: TRBJ2-3; d_call: .; cdr3_aa: CASSQDMDTQYF; cdr3_nt: TGTGCCAGCAGCCAAGATATGGATACGCAGTATTTT
v_call: TRBV5-6; clone_size: .; cdr3_length: 15; j_call: TRBJ1-2; d_call: .; cdr3_aa: CASSFAADRPYGYTF; cdr3_nt: TGTGCCAGCAGCTTTGCCGCAGACAGGCCGTATGGCTACACCTTC
v_call: TRBV5-1; clone_size: .; cdr3_length: 15; j_call: TRBJ1-1; d_call: .; cdr3_aa: CASSFYLRGNTEAFF; cdr3_nt: TGCGCCAGCAGCTTTTACCTCAGGGGGAACACTGAAGCTTTCTTT
v_call: TRBV3-1/TRBV3-2; clone_size: .; cdr3_length: 16; j_call: TRBJ1-2; d_call: TRBD1; cdr3_aa: CASSGQGGRANYGYTF; cdr3_nt: TGTGCCAGCAGCGGACAGGGAGGAAGGGCTAACTATGGCTACACCTTC
v_call: TRBV2; clone_size: .; cdr3_length: 15; j_call: TRBJ1-1; d_call: TRBD1; cdr3_aa: CASKTDRAANTEAFF; cdr3_nt: TGTGCCAGCAAAACGGACAGGGCGGCGAACACTGAAGCTTTCTTT
v_call: TRBV6-6; clone_size: .; cdr3_length: 14; j_call: TRBJ1-1; d_call: TRBD1; cdr3_aa: CASSYSNRGTEAFF; cdr3_nt: TGTGCCAGCAGTTACTCGAACAGGGGAACTGAAGCTTTCTTT
v_call: TRBV18; clone_size: once; cdr3_length: 14; j_call: TRBJ2-5; d_call: .; cdr3_aa: CASSLRVAAETQYF; cdr3_nt: TGTGCCAGCTCACTCCGGGTAGCTGCAGAGACCCAGTACTTC
v_call: TRBV6-5; clone_size: .; cdr3_length: 16; j_call: TRBJ2-7; d_call: TRBD2; cdr3_aa: CASSSATSGVNYEQYF; cdr3_nt: TGTGCCAGCAGTTCAGCGACTAGCGGGGTCAATTACGAGCAGTACTTC
v_call: TRBV28; clone_size: .; cdr3_length: 15; j_call: TRBJ2-3; d_call: TRBD2; cdr3_aa: CASSSWAGGTDTQYF; cdr3_nt: TGTGCCAGCAGCTCTTGGGCGGGAGGCACAGATACGCAGTATTTT
v_call: TRBV11-3; clone_size: .; cdr3_length: 17; j_call: TRBJ2-1; d_call: TRBD2; cdr3_aa: CASSLGSVAGVANEQFF; cdr3_nt: TGTGCCAGCAGCTTAGGGAGCGTAGCGGGGGTCGCAAATGAGCAGTTCTTC
v_call: TRBV9; clone_size: .; cdr3_length: 15; j_call: TRBJ1-1; d_call: TRBD1; cdr3_aa: CASSVAWTGGTEAFF; cdr3_nt: TGTGCCAGCAGCGTAGCTTGGACAGGGGGCACTGAAGCTTTCTTT
v_call: TRBV11-3; clone_size: .; cdr3_length: 17; j_call: TRBJ1-3; d_call: TRBD1; cdr3_aa: CASSPFVRDSPGNTIYF; cdr3_nt: TGTGCCAGCAGCCCGTTTGTACGGGACAGTCCTGGAAACACCATATATTTT
v_call: TRBV4-2; clone_size: .; cdr3_length: 15; j_call: TRBJ2-5; d_call: TRBD1; cdr3_aa: CASSPGQGSWETQYF; cdr3_nt: TGTGCCAGCAGCCCCGGACAGGGAAGTTGGGAGACCCAGTACTTC
v_call: TRBV6-5; clone_size: .; cdr3_length: 15; j_call: TRBJ1-2; d_call: .; cdr3_aa: CASSYSLRDPYGYTF; cdr3_nt: TGTGCCAGCAGTTACTCGCTCAGGGATCCTTATGGCTACACCTTC
v_call: TRBV5-1; clone_size: .; cdr3_length: 12; j_call: TRBJ2-5; d_call: .; cdr3_aa: CASSFEVETQYF; cdr3_nt: TGCGCCAGCAGCTTTGAGGTCGAGACCCAGTACTTC
v_call: TRBV6-5; clone_size: .; cdr3_length: 12; j_call: TRBJ1-2; d_call: TRBD1; cdr3_aa: CASRTGAYGYTF; cdr3_nt: TGTGCCAGCAGAACAGGGGCCTATGGCTACACCTTC
v_call: TRBV9; clone_size: .; cdr3_length: 18; j_call: TRBJ1-2; d_call: TRBD1; cdr3_aa: CASSVGDRGTGTNYGYTF; cdr3_nt: TGTGCCAGCAGCGTCGGCGACAGGGGAACCGGCACTAACTATGGCTACACCTTC
v_call: TRBV18; clone_size: .; cdr3_length: 14; j_call: TRBJ1-1; d_call: .; cdr3_aa: CASSRRQENTEAFF; cdr3_nt: TGTGCCAGCTCACGTCGACAGGAAAACACTGAAGCTTTCTTT
v_call: TRBV19; clone_size: .; cdr3_length: 13; j_call: TRBJ2-5; d_call: .; cdr3_aa: CASSNGLRETQYF; cdr3_nt: TGTGCCAGTAGTAACGGACTAAGAGAGACCCAGTACTTC
v_call: TRBV7-2; clone_size: .; cdr3_length: 15; j_call: TRBJ2-3; d_call: .; cdr3_aa: CASSFTGMPTDTQYF; cdr3_nt: TGTGCCAGCAGCTTCACAGGGATGCCCACAGATACGCAGTATTTT
v_call: TRBV6-5; clone_size: .; cdr3_length: 14; j_call: TRBJ1-1; d_call: TRBD1; cdr3_aa: CASSYGTGVTEAFF; cdr3_nt: TGTGCCAGCAGTTACGGGACAGGGGTCACTGAAGCTTTCTTT
v_call: TRBV7-9; clone_size: .; cdr3_length: 15; j_call: TRBJ1-4; d_call: TRBD1; cdr3_aa: CASSSRQGANEKLFF; cdr3_nt: TGTGCCAGCAGCTCTCGACAGGGAGCTAATGAAAAACTGTTTTTT
v_call: TRBV2; clone_size: .; cdr3_length: 12; j_call: TRBJ1-5; d_call: .; cdr3_aa: CASSVTVQPQHF; cdr3_nt: TGTGCCAGCAGTGTTACGGTACAGCCCCAGCATTTT
v_call: TRBV7-2; clone_size: .; cdr3_length: 13; j_call: TRBJ1-6; d_call: .; cdr3_aa: CASSPRQTSPLHF; cdr3_nt: TGTGCCAGCAGCCCCCGACAGACTTCACCCCTCCACTTT
v_call: TRBV10-1; clone_size: medium-sized; cdr3_length: 11; j_call: TRBJ2-7; d_call: .; cdr3_aa: CASQGSYEQYF; cdr3_nt: TGCGCCAGCCAGGGTTCTTACGAGCAGTACTTC
v_call: TRBV5-6; clone_size: .; cdr3_length: 15; j_call: TRBJ2-1; d_call: TRBD2; cdr3_aa: CASSGLAGLVDEQFF; cdr3_nt: TGTGCCAGCAGCGGCCTAGCGGGATTAGTCGATGAGCAGTTCTTC
v_call: TRBV15; clone_size: .; cdr3_length: 12; j_call: TRBJ2-5; d_call: .; cdr3_aa: CATSRSSETQYF; cdr3_nt: TGTGCCACCAGCAGATCCTCCGAGACCCAGTACTTC
v_call: TRBV7-2; clone_size: .; cdr3_length: 14; j_call: TRBJ1-1; d_call: TRBD1; cdr3_aa: CASSLEGAVTEAFF; cdr3_nt: TGTGCCAGCAGCTTAGAGGGGGCGGTCACTGAAGCTTTCTTT
v_call: TRBV3-1/TRBV3-2; clone_size: .; cdr3_length: 15; j_call: TRBJ1-4; d_call: .; cdr3_aa: CASSPPVSDNEKLFF; cdr3_nt: TGTGCCAGCAGCCCCCCCGTCAGTGATAATGAAAAACTGTTTTTT
v_call: TRBV18; clone_size: few; cdr3_length: 13; j_call: TRBJ1-1; d_call: .; cdr3_aa: CASSPSVNTEAFF; cdr3_nt: TGTGCCAGCTCACCGTCCGTGAACACTGAAGCTTTCTTT
v_call: TRBV3-1/TRBV3-2; clone_size: .; cdr3_length: 16; j_call: TRBJ2-1; d_call: .; cdr3_aa: CASSQDPGSSYNEQFF; cdr3_nt: TGTGCCAGCAGCCAAGATCCTGGCAGCTCCTACAATGAGCAGTTCTTC
v_call: TRBV24-1; clone_size: few; cdr3_length: 13; j_call: TRBJ2-7; d_call: TRBD1; cdr3_aa: CATSHQTGDEQYF; cdr3_nt: TGTGCCACCAGCCACCAGACAGGGGACGAGCAGTACTTC
v_call: TRBV2; clone_size: .; cdr3_length: 14; j_call: TRBJ1-6; d_call: TRBD1; cdr3_aa: CASRGTAINSPLHF; cdr3_nt: TGTGCCAGCAGGGGGACAGCAATTAATTCACCCCTCCACTTT
v_call: TRBV5-1; clone_size: .; cdr3_length: 13; j_call: TRBJ1-5; d_call: .; cdr3_aa: CASSLDTNQPQHF; cdr3_nt: TGCGCCAGCAGCTTGGACACCAATCAGCCCCAGCATTTT
v_call: TRBV7-9; clone_size: .; cdr3_length: 14; j_call: TRBJ2-7; d_call: .; cdr3_aa: CASSLRQDPYEQYF; cdr3_nt: TGTGCCAGCAGCTTGAGACAGGACCCCTACGAGCAGTACTTC
v_call: TRBV6-5; clone_size: few; cdr3_length: 13; j_call: TRBJ2-7; d_call: .; cdr3_aa: CASSYNRNYEQYF; cdr3_nt: TGTGCCAGCAGTTACAACAGGAACTACGAGCAGTACTTC
v_call: TRBV3-1/TRBV3-2; clone_size: .; cdr3_length: 13; j_call: TRBJ1-1; d_call: .; cdr3_aa: CASSQGQNTEAFF; cdr3_nt: TGTGCCAGCAGCCAAGGGCAGAACACTGAAGCTTTCTTT
v_call: TRBV5-1; clone_size: once; cdr3_length: 16; j_call: TRBJ1-2; d_call: .; cdr3_aa: CASSLESTAINYGYTF; cdr3_nt: TGCGCCAGCAGCTTGGAGTCCACTGCAATTAACTATGGCTACACCTTC
v_call: TRBV19; clone_size: .; cdr3_length: 14; j_call: TRBJ2-7; d_call: .; cdr3_aa: CASSPPGLPYEQYF; cdr3_nt: TGTGCCAGTAGTCCCCCCGGACTCCCCTACGAGCAGTACTTC
v_call: TRBV27; clone_size: .; cdr3_length: 15; j_call: TRBJ1-5; d_call: .; cdr3_aa: CASSLGGGSNQPQHF; cdr3_nt: TGTGCCAGCAGTTTGGGGGGAGGAAGCAATCAGCCCCAGCATTTT
v_call: TRBV7-9; clone_size: .; cdr3_length: 16; j_call: TRBJ2-7; d_call: .; cdr3_aa: CASSLGGTPFSYEQYF; cdr3_nt: TGTGCCAGCAGCTTAGGAGGGACACCTTTCTCCTACGAGCAGTACTTC
v_call: TRBV9; clone_size: .; cdr3_length: 15; j_call: TRBJ1-1; d_call: .; cdr3_aa: CASSVRDSVGLEAFF; cdr3_nt: TGTGCCAGCAGTGTCCGGGACTCTGTAGGTCTTGAAGCTTTCTTT
v_call: TRBV19; clone_size: .; cdr3_length: 14; j_call: TRBJ2-5; d_call: TRBD1; cdr3_aa: CASSVGTVQETQYF; cdr3_nt: TGTGCCAGTAGTGTGGGGACAGTCCAAGAGACCCAGTACTTC
v_call: TRBV6-5; clone_size: .; cdr3_length: 14; j_call: TRBJ2-1; d_call: .; cdr3_aa: CASRDGSSYNEQFF; cdr3_nt: TGTGCCAGCAGGGACGGGAGCTCCTACAATGAGCAGTTCTTC
v_call: TRBV5-8; clone_size: .; cdr3_length: 14; j_call: TRBJ2-7; d_call: .; cdr3_aa: CASSLAGSPWEQYF; cdr3_nt: TGTGCCAGCAGCTTAGCCGGGTCTCCGTGGGAGCAGTACTTC
v_call: TRBV9; clone_size: few; cdr3_length: 14; j_call: TRBJ1-2; d_call: TRBD1; cdr3_aa: CASSVTRQGYGYTF; cdr3_nt: TGTGCCAGCAGCGTAACCCGACAGGGCTATGGCTACACCTTC
v_call: TRBV5-1; clone_size: .; cdr3_length: 14; j_call: TRBJ1-1; d_call: .; cdr3_aa: CASSAGHRNTEAFF; cdr3_nt: TGCGCCAGCAGCGCCGGACACAGAAACACTGAAGCTTTCTTT
v_call: TRBV7-9; clone_size: .; cdr3_length: 14; j_call: TRBJ1-1; d_call: .; cdr3_aa: CASSWPDPNTEAFF; cdr3_nt: TGTGCCAGCAGCTGGCCCGATCCCAACACTGAAGCTTTCTTT
v_call: TRBV10-2; clone_size: .; cdr3_length: 16; j_call: TRBJ1-6; d_call: .; cdr3_aa: CASSDDSPSYNSPLHF; cdr3_nt: TGCGCCAGCAGTGACGACAGTCCCTCCTATAATTCACCCCTCCACTTT
v_call: TRBV5-8; clone_size: .; cdr3_length: 13; j_call: TRBJ1-3; d_call: .; cdr3_aa: CASKTASGNTIYF; cdr3_nt: TGTGCCAGTAAAACAGCCTCTGGAAACACCATATATTTT
v_call: TRBV5-1; clone_size: .; cdr3_length: 14; j_call: TRBJ2-7; d_call: .; cdr3_aa: CASSLVGHPYEQYF; cdr3_nt: TGCGCCAGCAGCTTGGTGGGACACCCCTACGAGCAGTACTTC
v_call: TRBV28; clone_size: .; cdr3_length: 13; j_call: TRBJ2-3; d_call: .; cdr3_aa: CASSLLAGDTQYF; cdr3_nt: TGTGCCAGCAGTTTACTAGCAGGCGATACGCAGTATTTT